This entry lists 27 T cell receptor beta chains sequenced from one sample in a study of cytomegalovirus exposure and HLA in healthy donors. TCRdb's table, derived via immunoSEQ multiplex PCR, lists solely in-frame clones and lacks some. The data hold under 150,000 clones, with about 88% observed a single time. The specimen sequenced was PBMCs. These receptor sequences come from a young man in good health and CMV-seropositive.

The chain uses TRBV2 and TRBJ1-2; possibly TRBD1 for D (6 bases). V lost 8 bases to trimming and J lost 6 bases, with 25 bases between them. This CDR3 has 16 residues. CDR1 is SNHLY, CDR2 FYNNEI, per germline. CDR3 sequence reads: CASGRTARPSEDGYTF. The DNA for the CDR3 is TGTGCCAGCGGTCGGACAGCTCGCCCTTCGGAGGATGGCTACACCTTC.

The rearrangement links TRBV5-4 to TRBJ1-1; no definite D call. The CDR3 has 14 residues. Germline lookup yields CDR1 SGHNT and CDR2 YYREEE (reference sequence). V gave up 0 bases and J gave up 3 bases, with 9 bases separating them. CDR3 in DNA: TGTGCCAGCAGCTTGGGTACCGGGGACACTGAAGCTTTCTTT. Protein sequence: CASSLGTGDTEAFF.

V and J are TRBV6-6 and TRBJ1-4; the D gene is possibly TRBD1 (5 bases). This CDR3 comprises 14 residues. From germline, CDR1 is MNHNY and CDR2 SVGAGI (reference sequence). V shed 1 base and J shed 5 bases, with 8 bases lying between them. CDR3 in amino acids: CASSYLGGNEKLFF. CDR3 sequence (DNA): TGTGCCAGCAGTTACTTGGGGGGAAATGAAAAACTGTTTTTT.

The rearrangement links TRBV6-4 to TRBJ2-2; weak D call: TRBD1 (6 bases). Germline loops: CDR1 MRHNA, CDR2 SNTAGT. This CDR3 region has 15 residues. Trimming cost V 3 bases and J 4 bases, with 12 bases left between them. In nucleotides, the CDR3 is TGTGCCAGCAGTGAGGGGGCCGCCTCCACCGGGGAGCTGTTTTTT. Translating it yields CASSEGAASTGELFF.

The V call is TRBV5-6, the J call TRBJ2-7, with D possibly TRBD1 on 5 matching bases. In germline, CDR1 is SGHDT, CDR2 YYEEEE. The CDR3 runs to 14 residues. The V end was cut by 0 bases, the J end by 6 bases, with 13 bases between. CDR3 nucleotides: TGTGCCAGCAGCTTGGCCAATCAGGGCTCCGAGCAGTACTTC. It codes for CASSLANQGSEQYF.

This clone appeared a single time. The chain recombines TRBV7-8 with TRBJ2-1; 10 nucleotides line up with TRBD2. The CDR3 is made up of 15 amino acids. Per germline, CDR1 SGHVS and CDR2 FQNEAQ. V gave up 6 bases and J gave up 2 bases; unmatched junction bases: 4. As DNA, the CDR3 is TGTGCCAGCAGAGGGAGCGGGAGGGCCTACAATGAGCAGTTCTTC. Its protein is CASRGSGRAYNEQFF.

This clone was picked up many times. The chain has TRBV6-1 and TRBJ2-2, with D unclear. The CDR3 has 15 residues. Trimming cost V 1 base and J 6 bases, with 12 bases left between them. In germline, CDR1 is MNHNS, CDR2 SASEGT. This CDR3 is CASSEGLAASGELFF. DNA for the CDR3: TGTGCCAGCAGTGAAGGCTTAGCTGCGTCCGGGGAGCTGTTTTTT.

This clone was recorded only once. The chain combines TRBV5-6 with TRBJ2-7; 10 bases agree with TRBD1. Germline CDR1 SGHDT, CDR2 YYEEEE. V shed 3 bases, J shed 4 bases, and the junction held 4 bases outside the gene matches. The CDR3 covers 14 residues. The CDR3 loop reads CASSWDRGGYEQYF. The DNA for the CDR3 is TGTGCCAGCAGCTGGGACAGGGGAGGTTACGAGCAGTACTTC.

V gene TRBV6-6 combines with J gene TRBJ2-7; 11 bases align to TRBD2. From germline, CDR1 is MNHNY and CDR2 SVGAGI (reference sequence). The V and J ends lost 4 bases and 2 bases, in that order; junction bases with no gene match: 7. The CDR3 covers 16 residues. As DNA, the CDR3 is TGTGCCAGCAGTTCCGGCCAGACTAGCGGGGCCTACGAGCAGTACTTC. Encoded protein: CASSSGQTSGAYEQYF.

This clone showed up just once. V is TRBV21-1 and J is TRBJ2-7; TRBD1 was called by the table and not checked on the DNA. TRBV21-1 is labeled a pseudogene. This CDR3 comprises 16 residues. CDR3 region: CASTTGPGGQKREQYF. The CDR3 DNA follows: TGTGCCAGCACCACCGGGCCCGGGGGACAGAAACGGGAGCAGTACTTC.

This chain links TRBV9 with TRBJ2-1; TRBD1 aligns across 7 bases. Per germline, CDR1 SGDLS and CDR2 YYNGEE. The ends lost 3 bases at V and 2 bases at J; junction bases unmatched: 2. This CDR3 spans 14 amino acids. CDR3 sequence: CASSGGQTYNEQFF. The CDR3 DNA is TGTGCCAGCAGCGGGGGACAGACCTACAATGAGCAGTTCTTC.

This chain connects TRBV7-9 to TRBJ2-7; TRBD1 aligns across 7 bases. The ends lost 5 bases at V and 6 bases at J; junction bases unmatched: 13. The CDR3 totals 15 residues. The germline V gene has CDR1 SEHNR and CDR2 FQNEAQ (reference sequence). The CDR3 region is CASSPTQGVKLEQYF. CDR3 bases: TGTGCCAGCAGCCCTACGCAGGGGGTGAAACTCGAGCAGTACTTC.

V usage is TRBV9 and J usage is TRBJ1-1; D is perhaps TRBD1 (6 bases). The CDR3 is 16 residues long. CDR1 and CDR2 from the germline V gene are SGDLS and YYNGEE. V gave up 4 bases and J gave up 1 base, with 17 bases separating them. CDR3 protein: CASSHNPDRQNTEAFF. The CDR3 region has the DNA TGTGCCAGCAGCCATAACCCGGACAGACAGAACACTGAAGCTTTCTTT.

The chain employs TRBV5-6 and TRBJ1-1; no clear D gene. Per germline, CDR1 SGHDT and CDR2 YYEEEE. The CDR3 is made up of 13 amino acids. V gave up 1 base and J gave up 11 bases, with 15 bases separating them. CDR3 nucleotides: TGTGCCAGCAGCTTGTGGGCATTACCCACGGCTTTCTTT. Protein product: CASSLWALPTAFF.

J is TRBJ2-2 and V is TRBV5-1, with D uncertain. The ends were cut back, 0 bases at V and 5 bases at J, with 14 bases in the middle. This CDR3 comprises 16 residues. CDR1 and CDR2 from the germline V gene are SGHRS and YFSETQ. The CDR3 region has the DNA TGCGCCAGCAGCTTGGTCGGAACAGAACCGACCGGGGAGCTGTTTTTT. Protein sequence: CASSLVGTEPTGELFF.

The V and J genes are TRBV5-1 and TRBJ2-5; 8 bases map to TRBD2. The CDR3 has 15 residues. Germline CDR1 reads SGHRS; CDR2 reads YFSETQ. V shed 4 bases and J 2 bases; nucleotides not matched to a gene: 7. CDR3 bases: TGCGCCAGCAGCAAGGGACTAGGATATCAAGAGACCCAGTACTTC. This translates into CASSKGLGYQETQYF.

As regards this clone: Relative to the germline gene, one junction end is altered; a read error may explain this. The chain recombines TRBV19 with TRBJ1-1; 11 bases map to TRBD1. The length of the CDR3 is 14 residues. The germline V gene has CDR1 LNHDA and CDR2 SQIVND (reference sequence). This chain's CDR3 is CASSSGTGGVEALF. DNA for the CDR3: TGTGCCAGTAGTTCCGGGACAGGGGGTGTTGAAGCCCTCTTT.

The chain has TRBV6-5 and TRBJ1-4; 8 bases map to TRBD1. Trimming took 7 bases from V and 6 from J; bases not matched to a gene: 10. Germline assignment: CDR1 MNHEY and CDR2 SVGAGI. The CDR3 has 15 residues. CDR3 residues: CASKEQGAVDEKLFF. The CDR3 DNA sequence: TGTGCCAGCAAAGAGCAGGGGGCCGTCGATGAAAAACTGTTTTTT.

CDR3 nucleotides: TGCGCCAGCAGTCAATCCGGGACACCCTATGAGCAGTTCTTC. It yields the protein CASSQSGTPYEQFF. The chain joins TRBV23-1 to TRBJ2-1, with D maybe TRBD1 (6 bases). TRBV23-1 is labeled an ORF, and its function is uncertain. With 0 bases removed from V and 8 bases from J, the gap between germline ends came to 11 bases. This CDR3 has 14 residues.

The genes are TRBV27 and TRBJ1-1, with a possible D match to TRBD1 (6 bases). In germline, CDR1 is MNHEY, CDR2 SMNVEV (reference sequence). V lost 3 bases, J lost 1 base, and 9 bases lay in between. The CDR3 runs to 14 residues. CDR3 sequence: CASSLTGANTEAFF. The CDR3 coding sequence is TGTGCCAGCAGTTTGACAGGAGCGAACACTGAAGCTTTCTTT.

The rearrangement joins TRBV5-1 to TRBJ2-3; possible D gene TRBD2, 6 bases. Germline CDR1 is SGHRS and CDR2 is YFSETQ. Trimming took off 5 bases at V and 2 bases at J, with 15 bases between the two ends. The CDR3 is 15 residues long. CDR3 coding DNA: TGCGCCAGCAGGTCGTCGGGGGAGCACACAGATACGCAGTATTTT. As protein: CASRSSGEHTDTQYF.

V gene TRBV7-6 combines with J gene TRBJ1-1; D perhaps matches TRBD1 (5 bases). This CDR3 is 16 amino acids long. Germline assignment: CDR1 SGHVS and CDR2 FNYEAQ. Trimming cost V 1 base and J 5 bases, with 17 bases left between them. CDR3 protein: CASSLGGGASLTEAFF. As DNA, the CDR3 is TGTGCCAGCAGCTTAGGGGGAGGGGCATCGTTAACTGAAGCTTTCTTT. Drawing the rest from reference TRBV7-6 and TRBJ1-1, the complete variable domain is GAGVSQSPRYKVTKRGQDVALRCDPISGHVSLYWYRQALGQGPEFLTYFNYEAQQDKSGLPNDRFSAERPEGSISTLTIQRTEQRDSAMYRCASSLGGGASLTEAFFGQGTRLTVV.

This clone was detected a few times. The chain carries TRBV5-4 and TRBJ1-6; tentatively, D is TRBD1 (5 bases). Trimming took off 4 bases at V and 7 bases at J, with 21 bases between the two ends. In germline, CDR1 is SGHNT, CDR2 YYREEE (reference sequence). The CDR3 loop spans 17 amino acids. CDR3 sequence (DNA): TGTGCCAGCAGCACTCATTTCCAGGGTGGGTTGAATTCACCCCTCCACTTT. Translated: CASSTHFQGGLNSPLHF.

This rearrangement joins TRBV7-9 to TRBJ1-5, with 8 bases lining up with TRBD1. The germline gives CDR1 SEHNR, CDR2 FQNEAQ (reference sequence). V dropped 4 bases and J dropped 2; count of bases not matched to a gene: 4. The CDR3 is 15 residues long. The CDR3 here is CASSSGTGGNQPQHF. CDR3 nucleotide sequence: TGTGCCAGCAGCTCCGGGACAGGAGGCAATCAGCCCCAGCATTTT.

This clone has a handful of counts. The chain combines TRBV7-9 with TRBJ1-2, with 11 bases that match TRBD1. CDR1 and CDR2 (germline): SEHNR, FQNEAQ (reference sequence). The CDR3 runs to 14 residues. V shed 4 bases and J 7 bases; nucleotides not matched to a gene: 5. CDR3 nucleotides: TGTGCCAGCAGCTCCGGGACAGGGGGTTCTGGCTACACCTTC. Its translation: CASSSGTGGSGYTF.

This sequence joins TRBV19 and TRBJ2-1; 9 nucleotides agree with TRBD2. CDR1 and CDR2 (germline): LNHDA, SQIVND (reference sequence). The CDR3 extends over 15 amino acids. V lost 3 bases, J lost 4 bases, and 4 bases stayed unmatched. CDR3: CASSIMREGYNEQFF. In DNA form, the CDR3 reads TGTGCCAGTAGTATTATGCGGGAGGGGTACAATGAGCAGTTCTTC.

The rearrangement joins TRBV6-5 to TRBJ2-7; 9 positions agree with TRBD2. Germline loops: CDR1 MNHEY, CDR2 SVGAGI. The CDR3 consists of 14 residues. Trimming cost V 4 bases and J 3 bases; bases outside gene matches: 4. The CDR3 region has the DNA TGTGCCAGCAGTTCTCGTAGCGGGAGCTACGAGCAGTACTTC. It translates to CASSSRSGSYEQYF.